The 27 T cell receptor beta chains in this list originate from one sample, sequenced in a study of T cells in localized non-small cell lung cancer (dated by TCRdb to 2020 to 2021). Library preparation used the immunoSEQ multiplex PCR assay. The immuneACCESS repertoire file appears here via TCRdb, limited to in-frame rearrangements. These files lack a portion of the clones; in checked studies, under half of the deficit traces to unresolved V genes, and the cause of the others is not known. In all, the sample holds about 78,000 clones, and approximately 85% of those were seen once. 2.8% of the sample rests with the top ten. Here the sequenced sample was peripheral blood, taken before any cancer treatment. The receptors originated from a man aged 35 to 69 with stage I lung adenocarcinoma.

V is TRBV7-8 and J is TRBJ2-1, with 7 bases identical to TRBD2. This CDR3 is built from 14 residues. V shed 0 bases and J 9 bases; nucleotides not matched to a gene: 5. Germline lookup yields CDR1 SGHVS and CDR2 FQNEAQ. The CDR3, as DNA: TGTGCCAGCAGCTTAGCGGGAGGGGCGGTTGAGCAGTTCTTC. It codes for CASSLAGGAVEQFF.

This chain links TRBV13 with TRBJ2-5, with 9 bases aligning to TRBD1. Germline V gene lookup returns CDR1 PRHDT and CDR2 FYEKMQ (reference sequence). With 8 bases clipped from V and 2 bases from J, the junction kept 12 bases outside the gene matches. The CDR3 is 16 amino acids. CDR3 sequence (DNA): TGTGCCAGCCAATACAGGGGGCCGACATTTCAAGAGACCCAGTACTTC. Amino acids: CASQYRGPTFQETQYF.

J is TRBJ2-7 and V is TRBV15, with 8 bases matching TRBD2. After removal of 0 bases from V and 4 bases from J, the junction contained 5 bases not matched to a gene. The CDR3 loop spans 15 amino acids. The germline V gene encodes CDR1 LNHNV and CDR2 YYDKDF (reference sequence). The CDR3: CATSRDRTSSYEQYF. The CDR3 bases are TGTGCCACCAGCAGAGATAGGACTAGCAGTTACGAGCAGTACTTC.

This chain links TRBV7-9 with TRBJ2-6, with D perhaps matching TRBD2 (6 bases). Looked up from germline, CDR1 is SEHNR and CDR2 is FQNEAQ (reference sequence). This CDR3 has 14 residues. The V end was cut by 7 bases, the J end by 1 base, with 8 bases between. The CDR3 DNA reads TGTGCCAGCACCGGGGGATCTGGGGCCAACGTCCTGACTTTC. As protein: CASTGGSGANVLTF.

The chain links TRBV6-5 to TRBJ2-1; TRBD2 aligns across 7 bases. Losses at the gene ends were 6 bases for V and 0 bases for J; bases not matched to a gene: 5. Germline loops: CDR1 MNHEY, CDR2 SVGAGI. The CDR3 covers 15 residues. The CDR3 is CASSRTGGSYNEQFF. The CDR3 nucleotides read TGTGCCAGCAGCCGCACGGGGGGCTCCTACAATGAGCAGTTCTTC.

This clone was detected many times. This CDR3 reads CASSSGTTTNNEQFF. The CDR3 coding sequence is TGCGCCAGCAGCTCCGGGACAACCACAAACAATGAGCAGTTCTTC. J is TRBJ2-1 and V is TRBV5-1, with D possibly matching TRBD1 (6 bases). The CDR3 runs 15 residues. V lost 3 bases to trimming and J lost 5 bases, with 15 bases between them. Per germline, CDR1 SGHRS and CDR2 YFSETQ. Full variable domain (remainder filled in from reference TRBV5-1 and TRBJ2-1): KAGVTQTPRYLIKTRGQQVTLSCSPISGHRSVSWYQQTPGQGLQFLFEYFSETQRNKGNFPGRFSGRQFSNSRSEMNVSTLELGDSALYLCASSSGTTTNNEQFFGPGTRLTVL.

DNA of the CDR3: TGTGCCAGCAGTTTTTCTAAAGGAGCAATTCAGTACTTC. It translates to CASSFSKGAIQYF. The chain recombines TRBV28 with TRBJ2-4; D not resolved. Germline-derived CDR1 and CDR2 are MDHEN and SYDVKM. The V end was cut by 3 bases, the J end by 10 bases, with 13 bases between. CDR3 length equals 13 residues.

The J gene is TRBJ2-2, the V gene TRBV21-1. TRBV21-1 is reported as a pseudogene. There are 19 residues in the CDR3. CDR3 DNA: TGTGCCAGCAGCAAGAGAGTAGGGATAAGTGCTCCGAACACCGGGGAGCTGTTTTTT. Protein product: CASSKRVGISAPNTGELFF.

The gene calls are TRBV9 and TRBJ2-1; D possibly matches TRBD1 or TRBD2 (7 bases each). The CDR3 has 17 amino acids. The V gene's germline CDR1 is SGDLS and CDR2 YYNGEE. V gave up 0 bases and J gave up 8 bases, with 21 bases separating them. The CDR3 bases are TGTGCCAGCAGCGTAGTAGGGGGGGACAGTGGGAGGGATGAGCAGTTCTTC. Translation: CASSVVGGDSGRDEQFF.

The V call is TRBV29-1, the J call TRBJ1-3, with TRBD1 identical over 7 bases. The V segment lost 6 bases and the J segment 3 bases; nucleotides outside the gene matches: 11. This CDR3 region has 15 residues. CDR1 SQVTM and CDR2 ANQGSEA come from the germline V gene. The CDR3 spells CSVAKGTDYGNTIYF. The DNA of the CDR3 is TGCAGCGTGGCCAAGGGGACAGACTATGGAAACACCATATATTTT.

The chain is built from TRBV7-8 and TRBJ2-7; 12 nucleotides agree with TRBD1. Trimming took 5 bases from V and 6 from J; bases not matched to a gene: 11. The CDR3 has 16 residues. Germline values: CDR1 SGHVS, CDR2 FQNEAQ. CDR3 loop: CASSPIGTGGYSEQYF. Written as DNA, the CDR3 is TGTGCCAGCAGCCCCATTGGGACAGGGGGCTATTCCGAGCAGTACTTC.

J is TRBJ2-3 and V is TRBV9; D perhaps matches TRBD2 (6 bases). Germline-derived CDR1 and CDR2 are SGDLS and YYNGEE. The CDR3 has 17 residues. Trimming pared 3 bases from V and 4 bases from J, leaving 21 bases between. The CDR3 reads CASSETLPGLPADTQYF. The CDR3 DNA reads TGTGCCAGCAGCGAAACTCTCCCGGGACTCCCAGCAGATACGCAGTATTTT.

This CDR3 is CATQGGSGIYEQYF. In DNA, the CDR3 is TGTGCTACCCAGGGGGGGTCTGGGATCTACGAGCAGTACTTC. This chain joins TRBV6-1 and TRBJ2-7; possibly TRBD1 or TRBD2 for D (7 bases each). Germline loops: CDR1 MNHNS, CDR2 SASEGT. This CDR3 is 14 amino acids long.

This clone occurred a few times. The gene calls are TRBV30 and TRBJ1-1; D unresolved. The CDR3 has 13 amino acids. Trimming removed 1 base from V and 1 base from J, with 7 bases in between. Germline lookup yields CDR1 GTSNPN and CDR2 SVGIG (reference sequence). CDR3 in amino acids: CAWSATRNTEAFF. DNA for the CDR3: TGTGCCTGGAGTGCTACGAGGAACACTGAAGCTTTCTTT.

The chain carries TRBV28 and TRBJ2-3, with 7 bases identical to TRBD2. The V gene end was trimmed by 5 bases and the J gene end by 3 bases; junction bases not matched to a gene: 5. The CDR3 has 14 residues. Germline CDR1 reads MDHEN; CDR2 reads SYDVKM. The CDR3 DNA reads TGTGCCAGCAGTCCAGGACTAGAAACAGATACGCAGTATTTT. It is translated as CASSPGLETDTQYF.

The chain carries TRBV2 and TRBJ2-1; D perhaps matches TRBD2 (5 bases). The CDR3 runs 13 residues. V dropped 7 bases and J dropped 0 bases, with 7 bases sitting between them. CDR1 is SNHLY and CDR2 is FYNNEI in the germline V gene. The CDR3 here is CASKAGSYNEQFF. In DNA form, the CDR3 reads TGTGCCAGCAAGGCGGGCTCCTACAATGAGCAGTTCTTC.

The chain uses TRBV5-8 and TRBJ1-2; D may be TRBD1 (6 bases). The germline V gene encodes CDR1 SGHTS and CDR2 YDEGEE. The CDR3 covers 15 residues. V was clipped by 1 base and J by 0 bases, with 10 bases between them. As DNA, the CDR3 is TGTGCCAGCAGCTTGACAGGGATAGCTAACTATGGCTACACCTTC. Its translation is CASSLTGIANYGYTF.

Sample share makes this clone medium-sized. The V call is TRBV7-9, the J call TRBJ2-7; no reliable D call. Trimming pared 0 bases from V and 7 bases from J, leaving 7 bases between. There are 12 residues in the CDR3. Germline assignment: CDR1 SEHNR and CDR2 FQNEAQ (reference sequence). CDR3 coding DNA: TGTGCCAGCAGCTTAGCGTTCGGTGAGCAGTACTTC. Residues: CASSLAFGEQYF.

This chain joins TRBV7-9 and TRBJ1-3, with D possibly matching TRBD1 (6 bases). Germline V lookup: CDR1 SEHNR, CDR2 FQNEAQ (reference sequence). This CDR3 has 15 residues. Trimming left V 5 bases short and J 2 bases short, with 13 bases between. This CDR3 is CASSPPAGAGNTIYF. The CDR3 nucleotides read TGTGCCAGCAGCCCCCCCGCAGGGGCTGGAAACACCATATATTTT.

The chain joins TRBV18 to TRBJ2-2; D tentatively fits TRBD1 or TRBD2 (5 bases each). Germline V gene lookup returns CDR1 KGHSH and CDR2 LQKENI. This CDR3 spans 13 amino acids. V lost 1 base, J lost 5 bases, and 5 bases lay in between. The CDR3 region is CASSPRGTGELFF. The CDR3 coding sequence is TGTGCCAGCTCACCACGGGGGACCGGGGAGCTGTTTTTT.

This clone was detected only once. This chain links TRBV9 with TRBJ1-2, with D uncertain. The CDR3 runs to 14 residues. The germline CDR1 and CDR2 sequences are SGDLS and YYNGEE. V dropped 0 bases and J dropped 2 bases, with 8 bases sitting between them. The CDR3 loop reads CASSVVGGNYGYTF. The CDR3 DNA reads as TGTGCCAGCAGCGTAGTCGGAGGAAACTATGGCTACACCTTC.

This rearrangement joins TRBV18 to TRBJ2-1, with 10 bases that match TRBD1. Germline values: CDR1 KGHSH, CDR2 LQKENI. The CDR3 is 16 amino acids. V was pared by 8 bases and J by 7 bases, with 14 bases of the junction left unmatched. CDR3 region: CASGGDGQGGPNEQFF. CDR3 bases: TGTGCCAGCGGAGGAGACGGACAGGGGGGACCTAATGAGCAGTTCTTC.

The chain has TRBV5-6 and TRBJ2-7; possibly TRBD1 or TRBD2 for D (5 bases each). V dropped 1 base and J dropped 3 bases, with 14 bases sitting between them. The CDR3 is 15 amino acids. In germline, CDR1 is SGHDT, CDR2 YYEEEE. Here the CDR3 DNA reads TGTGCCAGCAGCTTGATTCTGGGACCTCACTACGAGCAGTACTTC. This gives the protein CASSLILGPHYEQYF.

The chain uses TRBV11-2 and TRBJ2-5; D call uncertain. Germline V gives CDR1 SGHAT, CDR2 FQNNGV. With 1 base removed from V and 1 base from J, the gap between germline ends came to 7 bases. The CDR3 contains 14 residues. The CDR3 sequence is CASSLASFQETQYF. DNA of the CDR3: TGTGCCAGCAGCTTAGCGTCGTTCCAAGAGACCCAGTACTTC.

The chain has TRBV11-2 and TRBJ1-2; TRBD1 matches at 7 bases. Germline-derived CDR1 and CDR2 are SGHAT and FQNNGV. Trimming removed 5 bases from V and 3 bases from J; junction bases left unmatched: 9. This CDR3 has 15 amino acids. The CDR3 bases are TGTGCCAGCAGCCGAGGCGGCAGGGGGTACTATGGCTACACCTTC. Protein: CASSRGGRGYYGYTF. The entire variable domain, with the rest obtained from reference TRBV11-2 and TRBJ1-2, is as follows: EAGVAQSPRYKIIEKRQSVAFWCNPISGHATLYWYQQILGQGPKLLIQFQNNGVVDDSQLPKDRFSAERLKGVDSTLKIQPAKLEDSAVYLCASSRGGRGYYGYTFGSGTRLTVV.

The CDR3, as DNA: TGTGCCAGCAGTGAATATGACGGTGGGAACACTGAAGCTTTCTTT. It is translated as CASSEYDGGNTEAFF. The chain joins TRBV6-1 to TRBJ1-1; D gene unclear. Germline CDR1 is MNHNS and CDR2 is SASEGT. CDR3 size: 15 residues. Trimming left V 2 bases short and J 1 base short, with 11 bases between.

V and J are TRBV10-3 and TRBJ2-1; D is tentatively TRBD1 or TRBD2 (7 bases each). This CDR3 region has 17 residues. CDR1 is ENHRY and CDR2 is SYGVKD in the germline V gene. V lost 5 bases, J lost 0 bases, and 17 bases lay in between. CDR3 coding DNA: TGTGCCATCAGTCCTTCTTCAGGGGGGGGCTCCTACAATGAGCAGTTCTTC. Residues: CAISPSSGGGSYNEQFF.